This T cell receptor (beta chain) was sequenced during a study of blood T cells in healthy people across ages. About this clonotype: The antigen is undetermined.

There are 15 residues in the CDR3. Germline CDR1 reads MGHRA; CDR2 reads YSYEKL. Regarding the study as a whole: Those diversity estimates obtained from one million T cells were thought to be underestimates. There was a strong correlation between TCR beta diversity and naive T cell percentage.

A second PCR of roughly 6 to 12 cycles used a sample-barcoded 5' primer and a J-beta primer mix. No fewer than 3 million CDR3-containing paired-end reads came from each sample. TCRdb reprocessed the 5' RACE reads via MiXCR and lists one record per CDR3 protein. Of about 940,000 distinct CDR3 sequences in the sample, about 44% were seen once. The sequencing sample was made of blood. The V gene is TRBV4-1, the J gene TRBJ2-5; D is perhaps TRBD1 (5 bases). The last part of the DNA fits TRBJ2-7 better; the J call may be wrong. This TCR was recovered from a man aged 25-40 years in good health. CDR3 loop: CASSPGDSTIYEQYF. DNA for the CDR3: TGCGCCAGCAGCCCAGGCGACAGTACCATCTACGAGCAGTACTTC.